This T cell receptor beta chain was obtained from a study of CD8 T cells in Susac syndrome. Reverse transcription used roughly 0.45 to 1 ug RNA and random hexamers. Coverage of TCR beta CDR3 amplification by immunoSEQ multiplex PCR extended to 54 Vbeta and 13 Jbeta. TCRdb independently ran MiXCR on the immunoSEQ multiplex PCR reads; one entry per CDR3 protein. The sample includes about 160,000 distinct CDR3 sequences, 92% seen only once; the top ten take roughly 0.08%. The individuals used as controls were healthy donors who had been matched for both age and sex. The CD8+ and CD4+ T cells were negatively isolated, with the TEMRA cells enriched by FACS. CDR1 and CDR2 (germline): ENHRY, SYGVKD. This CDR3 contains 16 residues. Trimming removed 4 bases from V and 4 bases from J, with 16 bases in between.

The chain combines TRBV10-3 with TRBJ2-2; tentative D call: TRBD2 (6 bases). The clonotype originates from a human donor in good health. The sample comprised CD4+ T cells from PBMCs. This CDR3 is CAISVTTGGITGELFF. DNA for the CDR3: TGTGCCATCAGTGTAACCACCGGGGGAATCACCGGGGAGCTGTTTTTT.